This T cell receptor beta chain came from a study of blood T cells in healthy people across ages (dated by TCRdb to the mid-2010s). At the level of the whole study: Template switching captured roughly one uniquely barcoded TCR beta cDNA molecule per two T cells in model experiments. Age-related changes in TCR beta repertoire diversity were measured in the study by deep sequencing normalized with unique cDNA molecular identifiers. The donors were split into four age groups: young (average 16 years), middle-aged (roughly 39), aged (about 62) and long-lived (approximately 80). Two additional independent replicas of 1 million unique cDNA reads from the same blood draw were analyzed for two donors (one aged 18 to 30 and one aged 80 or older). Donors of different ages were randomly distributed across sequencing lanes to avoid experimental bias. Overall study results and their limits: As age increased, observed TCR beta diversity per million T cells dropped in a roughly linear way, and a significant reduction was already evident by age around 41. The CMV infection status of donors was not known, potentially confounding age-related changes in expanded clonotypes. Estimates of total diversity based on one million sequenced T cells were considered lower bounds and underestimates. Bulk unsorted PBMC profiling prevented conclusive comparison of naive and antigen-experienced compartments. The long-lived group showed more naive CD4+ T cells, fewer expanded clones and increased TCR diversity than the aged group, suggesting age selection. A strong correlation was found between observed TCR beta diversity and the percentage of naive T cells measured by flow cytometry.

Note on this clonotype: What this receptor recognizes is not known. Base qualities are not at hand, and no much larger clone is one base apart.

Systemically healthy Caucasian individuals from Russia, 39 in total and aged about 6 to 90 years, were included as donors. Roughly 9 milliliters of peripheral blood were drawn from each donor into EDTA-treated Vacutainer tubes. Ficoll-Paque density-gradient centrifugation was used to isolate PBMCs, with at least 7 million obtained per sample. Trizol reagent was used to extract total RNA from the PBMCs, yielding at least 5.5 micrograms per sample. For every donor, an aliquot of PBMCs went through flow cytometry to measure the percentages of naive CD45RAhigh/CD27high T cells. Its CDR3 holds 13 amino acids, cysteine through phenylalanine. Of the read, only the CDR3 DNA is kept; its 39 bases are in frame from base 1. Based on the germline V gene, the CDR1 and CDR2 sequences are MNHEY and SVGAGI. Library construction relied on 5' RACE. For sequencing, an Illumina HiSeq 2500 was employed. A second 7 to 11 cycle PCR used a sample-barcoded 5' primer and a J-beta primer mix. Each TCR beta cDNA molecule received a unique molecular identifier from a template-switch 5' adaptor carrying 12 random nucleotides. Each sample yielded at least 3 million CDR3-containing paired-end reads. First-strand cDNA was synthesized from all RNA with the Mint cDNA synthesis kit, primed by a TRBC-specific oligonucleotide. After uracil-DNA glycosylase treatment, a first 18-cycle PCR used universal primers M1SS and BC2_uni_R on all cDNA. The published analysis was carried out like this. Normalization of each sample was performed by random selection of 1 million high-quality reads, each carrying a distinct molecular identifier. Instead of being binned into consensus sequences, reads that shared molecular identifiers were thrown out. CDR3 identification, clonotype clustering and error correction used MiTCR with a Q25 quality threshold and the strictest error-elimination algorithm. A nonparametric unseen species model with Euler transformation was used to estimate lower-bound total TCR beta diversity. TCRdb reran the public reads through fastp at Q25 and MiXCR, keeping productive beta chains. Each CDR3 protein appears once, grouped with its most common genes and DNA. In this record, the V and J calls reflect TCRdb's handling and not the investigators' own analysis. This sample gives about 640,000 distinct CDR3 sequences in total; approximately 50% of them show up just once. The ten largest make up 35% to 40% of the sample.

The source of this sequence is a man aged 55 to 70 in good health. The V gene is TRBV6-5 and the J gene is TRBJ2-4; the D gene remains uncertain. The J call may be wrong; the DNA end is better matched by TRBJ2-5. Sequencing used blood. The DNA reads TGTGCCAGCAGTTACTCGCTAGGGGAGACCCAGTACTTC. Its protein is CASSYSLGETQYF.